A single sample is the source of the 23 T cell receptor beta chains below, sequenced in a study of blood T cell repertoires in COVID-19. Here immunoSEQ multiplex PCR was the method, and the copy in TCRdb shows in-frame clones only, minus some. The repertoire consists of some 210,000 clones, with approximately 89% occurring once and the leading ten covering 4% to 5.5%. Sample: peripheral blood. All receptors come from a woman aged 40 to 50 with acute or convalescent COVID-19.

As DNA, the CDR3 is TGTGCCAGTAGCCGGGGGGGCCGGTCTTGGGCACGGTTCTTC. It translates to CASSRGGRSWARFF. This sequence joins TRBV19 and TRBJ2-1; 8 bases are a match to TRBD2. The CDR3 has 14 residues. J lost 15 bases, V lost 6 bases, and 16 bases had no gene match. The germline gives CDR1 LNHDA, CDR2 SQIVND (reference sequence).

The gene calls are TRBV6-5 and TRBJ2-3; D is unresolved. CDR1 MNHEY and CDR2 SVGAGI come from the germline V gene. The CDR3 sequence is 11 residues long. V lost 4 bases, J lost 7 bases, and 6 bases lay in between. In DNA, the CDR3 is TGTGCCAGCAGTTCTTTTAATACGCAGTATTTT. Translating gives CASSSFNTQYF.

This chain uses TRBV5-1 with TRBJ1-5, with TRBD1 matching over 8 bases. V dropped 4 bases and J dropped 7; count of bases not matched to a gene: 7. The CDR3 consists of 14 residues. Per the germline V gene, CDR1 is SGHRS and CDR2 is YFSETQ. CDR3 residues: CASSPDREGQPQHF. In DNA, the CDR3 is TGCGCCAGCAGCCCGGACAGGGAAGGACAGCCCCAGCATTTT.

This clone was detected only once. J is TRBJ1-4 and V is TRBV6-5; 7 nucleotides match TRBD1. Germline assignment: CDR1 MNHEY and CDR2 SVGAGI. V lost 5 bases, J lost 4 bases, and 7 bases stayed unmatched. The CDR3 runs to 15 residues. CDR3 nucleotides: TGTGCCAGCAGTCGCGGGGACAGACATAATGAAAAACTGTTTTTT. It codes for CASSRGDRHNEKLFF.

This chain connects TRBV27 to TRBJ2-7; TRBD1 matches at 9 bases. CDR3 length: 15 amino acids. V was pared by 4 bases and J by 4 bases, with 8 bases of the junction left unmatched. The V gene's germline CDR1 is MNHEY and CDR2 SMNVEV (reference sequence). DNA for the CDR3: TGTGCCAGCAGTTCTAGGGGGACAGGGAGGTACGAGCAGTACGTC. Translated, it gives CASSSRGTGRYEQYV.

This clone was seen a single time. The J gene is TRBJ1-6, the V gene TRBV27; D ambiguous. The V end was cut by 5 bases, the J end by 0 bases, with 8 bases between. Germline V lookup: CDR1 MNHEY, CDR2 SMNVEV (reference sequence). The CDR3 contains 15 residues. The CDR3 sequence: CASSPRSSYNSPLHF. The CDR3 DNA reads as TGTGCCAGCAGTCCCCGGAGCTCCTATAATTCACCCCTCCACTTT.

The rearrangement uses TRBV30 and TRBJ1-3; no clear D. The CDR3 is made up of 17 amino acids. Germline V CDR1 and CDR2: GTSNPN, SVGIG (reference sequence). The V gene lost 0 bases and the J gene lost 0 bases, with 15 bases spanning the gap. The DNA of the CDR3 is TGTGCCTGGAGTGTACTAAGAGCCGTAAACTCTGGAAACACCATATATTTT. The encoded protein is CAWSVLRAVNSGNTIYF.

This chain connects TRBV23-1 to TRBJ2-7; TRBD1 agrees at 8 bases. TRBV23-1 is an ORF for which the function is uncertain. The CDR3 totals 16 residues. The V segment lost 7 bases and the J segment 5 bases; nucleotides outside the gene matches: 16. The CDR3 nucleotides are TGCGCCAGCAACCAATCGCCGGGACAGGTGTTCCACGAGCAGTACGTC. Amino acid sequence: CASNQSPGQVFHEQYV.

The chain links TRBV7-9 to TRBJ1-4; D gene uncertain. Germline CDR1 and CDR2: SEHNR and FQNEAQ (reference sequence). The germline V and J ends were trimmed by 5 bases and 2 bases, with 18 bases remaining between them. The CDR3 has 17 residues. The CDR3 reads CASSTTRLTGTNEKLFF. The CDR3 nucleotides read TGTGCCAGCAGCACCACCCGCCTCACGGGGACTAATGAAAAACTGTTTTTT.

V is TRBV6-5 and J is TRBJ2-5; D is perhaps TRBD1 (5 bases). The CDR3 loop spans 14 amino acids. Trimming removed 6 bases from V and 1 base from J, with 12 bases in between. From germline, CDR1 is MNHEY and CDR2 SVGAGI. The CDR3 loop reads CASRRGRGQETQYF. CDR3 nucleotide sequence: TGTGCCAGCAGGAGAGGTAGGGGCCAAGAGACCCAGTACTTC.

The genes are TRBV5-4 and TRBJ2-1; 7 bases fit TRBD2. This CDR3 contains 13 residues. The germline CDR1 and CDR2 sequences are SGHNT and YYREEE (reference sequence). With 0 bases clipped from V and 6 bases from J, the junction kept 0 bases outside the gene matches. The CDR3 DNA sequence: TGTGCCAGCAGCTTGGGACTAGCCAATGAGCAGTTCTTC. Translating it yields CASSLGLANEQFF.

The rearrangement joins TRBV20-1 to TRBJ2-7, with D maybe TRBD2 (5 bases). Germline V gene sequence: CDR1 DFQATT, CDR2 SNEGSKA (reference sequence). The CDR3 consists of 11 residues. CDR3 amino acids: CTRVWGDEQYV. DNA of the CDR3: TGCACTAGAGTCTGGGGAGACGAGCAGTACGTC.

This clone was counted once. V is TRBV9 and J is TRBJ2-3; 12 bases agree with TRBD2. The V gene's germline CDR1 is SGDLS and CDR2 YYNGEE. This CDR3 has 19 amino acids. V lost 3 bases, J lost 0 bases, and 11 bases stayed unmatched. The CDR3 sequence is CASSGTSGTRSSSTDTQYF. The CDR3 DNA is TGTGCCAGCAGCGGGACTAGCGGGACCCGGAGCTCTAGCACAGATACGCAGTATTTT.

The V and J genes are TRBV20-1 and TRBJ2-3; unclear D gene. V dropped 3 bases and J dropped 0 bases, with 10 bases sitting between them. The CDR3 is 14 residues long. Per germline, CDR1 DFQATT and CDR2 SNEGSKA (reference sequence). CDR3 loop: CSASGQTSTDTQYF. In DNA form, the CDR3 reads TGCAGTGCTAGTGGTCAGACTAGCACAGATACGCAGTATTTT.

The chain uses TRBV18 and TRBJ1-6, with 8 nucleotides matching TRBD1. The J segment lost 6 bases and the V segment lost 6 bases, leaving 7 bases of the junction unmatched. Germline CDR1 KGHSH, CDR2 LQKENI. This CDR3 is built from 15 residues. CDR3 bases: TGTGCCAGCTCGCCATTGGACAGGGTTAATTCACCCCTCCACTTT. Translation gives CASSPLDRVNSPLHF.

This rearrangement joins TRBV12-3 or TRBV12-4 to TRBJ2-7, with TRBD1 matching over 7 bases. V was pared by 6 bases and J by 8 bases, with 7 bases of the junction left unmatched. This CDR3 is 12 amino acids long. CDR3: CASSPDRYQQYV. The DNA of the CDR3 is TGTGCCAGCAGCCCGGACAGGTATCAGCAGTACGTC.

The V call is TRBV2, the J call TRBJ1-5, with unresolved D. Germline lookup yields CDR1 SNHLY and CDR2 FYNNEI. V lost 8 bases, J lost 5 bases, and 16 bases lay in between. The CDR3 spans 14 residues. The CDR3: CASDGWANYQPQHF. In nucleotides, the CDR3 is TGTGCCAGCGATGGATGGGCAAATTATCAGCCCCAGCATTTT.

This sequence joins TRBV10-2 and TRBJ2-1; 9 positions match TRBD2. This CDR3 is built from 16 residues. J was trimmed by 9 bases and V by 3 bases; bases with no gene match: 12. CDR1 is WSHSY, CDR2 SAAADI, per germline. CDR3 DNA sequence: TGCGCCAGCAGTGACCTAGCGGGGCGACAGGCGGGTGAGCAGTTCTTC. Translating gives CASSDLAGRQAGEQFF.

The gene calls are TRBV24-1 and TRBJ2-3; TRBD1 matches 7 bases. The trim removed 3 bases at V and 3 bases at J, leaving 8 bases unmatched. Germline V gene lookup returns CDR1 KGHDR and CDR2 SFDVKD. This CDR3 region has 16 residues. CDR3 region: CATSDRGQKRTDTQYF. Here the CDR3 DNA reads TGTGCCACCAGTGATCGGGGACAGAAAAGGACAGATACGCAGTATTTT.

This clone appeared once. The chain employs TRBV5-6 and TRBJ1-4, with 7 bases lining up with TRBD1. Germline CDR1 SGHDT, CDR2 YYEEEE. The CDR3 covers 14 residues. With V trimmed by 2 bases and J by 8 bases, 6 bases remained unmatched. CDR3 in DNA: TGTGCCAGCAGCTTACGACAGGGCGGCGAAAAACTGTTTTTT. This translates into CASSLRQGGEKLFF.

The chain uses TRBV11-3 and TRBJ2-5; TRBD1 agrees at 9 bases. The trim removed 3 bases at V and 5 bases at J, leaving 7 bases unmatched. The CDR3 sequence is 15 residues long. Germline V gene lookup returns CDR1 SGHNT and CDR2 YENEEA. The CDR3, as DNA: TGTGCCAGCAGCTTCGGGACAGGGAGTGCCGAGACCCAGTACTTC. Protein product: CASSFGTGSAETQYF.

This chain connects TRBV6-5 to TRBJ1-1; D unresolved. Trimming cost V 7 bases and J 4 bases, with 10 bases left between them. Germline V lookup: CDR1 MNHEY, CDR2 SVGAGI. The CDR3 runs 12 residues. The CDR3 reads CASIGVSTEAFF. In DNA, the CDR3 is TGTGCCAGCATCGGAGTTAGCACTGAAGCTTTCTTT.

This sequence joins TRBV7-6 and TRBJ1-1; a weak D match, TRBD1 (5 bases). CDR1 and CDR2 (germline): SGHVS, FNYEAQ. V lost 5 bases, J lost 4 bases, and 23 bases lay in between. This CDR3 is built from 17 residues. The CDR3 region has the DNA TGTGCCAGCAGCCTGGAGACAGTCTCAAATCCACTCACTGAAGCTTTCTTT. Translating it yields CASSLETVSNPLTEAFF.